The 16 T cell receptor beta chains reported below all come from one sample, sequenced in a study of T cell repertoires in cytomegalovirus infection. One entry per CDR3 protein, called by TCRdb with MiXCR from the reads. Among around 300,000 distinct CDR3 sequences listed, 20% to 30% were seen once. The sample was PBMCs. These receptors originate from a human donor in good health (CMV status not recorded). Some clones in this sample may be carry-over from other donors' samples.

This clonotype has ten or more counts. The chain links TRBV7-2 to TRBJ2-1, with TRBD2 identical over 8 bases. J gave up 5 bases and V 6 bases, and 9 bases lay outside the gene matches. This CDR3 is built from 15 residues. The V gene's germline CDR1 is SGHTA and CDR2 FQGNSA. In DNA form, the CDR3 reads TGTGCCAGCAGTACCTCCGGGACTAGACACAATGAGCAGTTCTTC. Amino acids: CASSTSGTRHNEQFF.

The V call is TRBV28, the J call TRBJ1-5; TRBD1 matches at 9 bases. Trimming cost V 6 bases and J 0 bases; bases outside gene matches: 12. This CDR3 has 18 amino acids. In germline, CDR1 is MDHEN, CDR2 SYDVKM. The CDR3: CASRIDRGGDFSNQPQHF. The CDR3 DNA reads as TGTGCCAGCAGAATTGACAGGGGGGGGGACTTTAGCAATCAGCCCCAGCATTTT. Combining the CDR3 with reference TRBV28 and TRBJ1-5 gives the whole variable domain DVKVTQSSRYLVKRTGEKVFLECVQDMDHENMFWYRQDPGLGLRLIYFSYDVKMKEKGDIPEGYSVSREKKERFSLILESASTNQTSMYLCASRIDRGGDFSNQPQHFGDGTRLSIL.

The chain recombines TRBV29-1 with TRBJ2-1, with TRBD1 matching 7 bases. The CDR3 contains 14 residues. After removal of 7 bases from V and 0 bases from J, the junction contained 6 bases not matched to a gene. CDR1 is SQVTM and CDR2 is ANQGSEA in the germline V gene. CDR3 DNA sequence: TGCAGCGGGGGACGGGACAGCTCCTACAATGAGCAGTTCTTC. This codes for CSGGRDSSYNEQFF.

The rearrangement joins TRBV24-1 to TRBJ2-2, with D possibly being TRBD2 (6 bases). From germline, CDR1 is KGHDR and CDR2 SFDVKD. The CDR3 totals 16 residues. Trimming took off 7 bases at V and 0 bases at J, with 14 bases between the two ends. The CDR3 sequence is CATRAPGLANTGELFF. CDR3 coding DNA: TGTGCCACCAGGGCGCCGGGACTCGCGAACACCGGGGAGCTGTTTTTT.

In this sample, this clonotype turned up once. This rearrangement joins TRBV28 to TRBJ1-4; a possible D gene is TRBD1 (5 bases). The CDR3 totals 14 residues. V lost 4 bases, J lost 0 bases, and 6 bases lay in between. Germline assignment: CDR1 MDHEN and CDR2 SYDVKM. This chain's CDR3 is CASSSGSTNEKLFF. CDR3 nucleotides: TGTGCCAGCAGTTCAGGGTCAACTAATGAAAAACTGTTTTTT.

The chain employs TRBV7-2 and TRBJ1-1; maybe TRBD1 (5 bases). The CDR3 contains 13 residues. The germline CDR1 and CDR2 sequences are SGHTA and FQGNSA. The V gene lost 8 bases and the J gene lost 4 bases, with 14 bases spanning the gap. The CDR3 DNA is TGTGCCAGCTTGTATTCAGGGTCCACTGAAGCTTTCTTT. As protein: CASLYSGSTEAFF.

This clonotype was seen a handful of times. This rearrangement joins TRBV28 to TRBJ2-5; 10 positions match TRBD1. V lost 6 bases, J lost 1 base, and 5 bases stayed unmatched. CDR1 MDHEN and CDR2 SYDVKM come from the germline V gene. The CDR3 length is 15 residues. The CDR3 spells CASSTGTGVQETQYF. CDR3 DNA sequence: TGTGCCAGCAGCACCGGGACAGGGGTCCAAGAGACCCAGTACTTC. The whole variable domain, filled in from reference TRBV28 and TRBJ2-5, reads DVKVTQSSRYLVKRTGEKVFLECVQDMDHENMFWYRQDPGLGLRLIYFSYDVKMKEKGDIPEGYSVSREKKERFSLILESASTNQTSMYLCASSTGTGVQETQYFGPGTRLLVL.

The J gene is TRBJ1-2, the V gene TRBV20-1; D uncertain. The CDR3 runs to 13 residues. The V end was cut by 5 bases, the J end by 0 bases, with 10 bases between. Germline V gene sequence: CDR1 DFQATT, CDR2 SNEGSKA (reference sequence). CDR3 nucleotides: TGCAGTGCTCCACCACAAACTAACTATGGCTACACCTTC. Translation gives CSAPPQTNYGYTF.

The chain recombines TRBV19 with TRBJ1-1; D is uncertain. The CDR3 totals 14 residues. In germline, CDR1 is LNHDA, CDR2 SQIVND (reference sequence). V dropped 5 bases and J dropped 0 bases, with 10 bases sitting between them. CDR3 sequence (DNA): TGTGCCAGTAGTTTCTACAGTTTGAACACTGAAGCTTTCTTT. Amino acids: CASSFYSLNTEAFF.

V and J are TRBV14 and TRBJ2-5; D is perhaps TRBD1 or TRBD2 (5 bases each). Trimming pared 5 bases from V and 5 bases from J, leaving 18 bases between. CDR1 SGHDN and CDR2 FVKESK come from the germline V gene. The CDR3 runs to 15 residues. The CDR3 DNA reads TGTGCCAGCAGCTCCCGGGACCTACCTTGGGAGACCCAGTACTTC. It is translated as CASSSRDLPWETQYF.

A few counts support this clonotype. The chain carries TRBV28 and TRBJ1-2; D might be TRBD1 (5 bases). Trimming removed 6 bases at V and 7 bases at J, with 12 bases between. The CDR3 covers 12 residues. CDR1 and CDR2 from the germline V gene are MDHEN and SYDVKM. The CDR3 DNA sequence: TGTGCCAGCAGCATCGGGACCATTGGCTACACCTTC. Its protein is CASSIGTIGYTF.

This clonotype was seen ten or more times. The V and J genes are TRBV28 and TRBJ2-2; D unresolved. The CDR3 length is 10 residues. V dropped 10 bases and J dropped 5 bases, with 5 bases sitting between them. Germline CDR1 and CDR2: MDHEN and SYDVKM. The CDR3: CATSTGELFF. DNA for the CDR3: TGTGCCACAAGTACCGGGGAGCTGTTTTTT.

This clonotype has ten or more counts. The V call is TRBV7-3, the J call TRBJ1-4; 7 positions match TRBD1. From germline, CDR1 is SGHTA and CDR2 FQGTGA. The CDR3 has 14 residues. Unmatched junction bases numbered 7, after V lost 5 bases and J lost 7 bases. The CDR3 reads CASSPGGAGEKLFF. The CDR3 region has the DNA TGTGCCAGCAGCCCAGGGGGAGCGGGTGAAAAACTGTTTTTT. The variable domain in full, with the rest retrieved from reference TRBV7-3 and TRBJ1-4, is GAGVSQTPSNKVTEKGKYVELRCDPISGHTALYWYRQSLGQGPEFLIYFQGTGAADDSGLPNDRFFAVRPEGSVSTLKIQRTERGDSAVYLCASSPGGAGEKLFFGSGTQLSVL.

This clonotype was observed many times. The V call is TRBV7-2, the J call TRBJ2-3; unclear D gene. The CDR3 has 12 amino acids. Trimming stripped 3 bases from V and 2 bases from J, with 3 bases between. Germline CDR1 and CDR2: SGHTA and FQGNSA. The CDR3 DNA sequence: TGTGCCAGCAGCTTTAACACAGATACGCAGTATTTT. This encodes CASSFNTDTQYF.

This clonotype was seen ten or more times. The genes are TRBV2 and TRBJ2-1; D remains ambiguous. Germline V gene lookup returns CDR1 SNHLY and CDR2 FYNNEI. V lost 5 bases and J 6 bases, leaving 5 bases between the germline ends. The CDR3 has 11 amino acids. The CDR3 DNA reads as TGTGCCAGCAGTCCATCCAATGAGCAGTTCTTC. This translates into CASSPSNEQFF.

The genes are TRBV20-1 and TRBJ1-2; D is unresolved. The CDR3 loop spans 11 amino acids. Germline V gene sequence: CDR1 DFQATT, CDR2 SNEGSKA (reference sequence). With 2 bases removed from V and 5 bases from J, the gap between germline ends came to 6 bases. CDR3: CSARRAYGYTF. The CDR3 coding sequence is TGCAGTGCTAGACGAGCGTATGGCTACACCTTC.